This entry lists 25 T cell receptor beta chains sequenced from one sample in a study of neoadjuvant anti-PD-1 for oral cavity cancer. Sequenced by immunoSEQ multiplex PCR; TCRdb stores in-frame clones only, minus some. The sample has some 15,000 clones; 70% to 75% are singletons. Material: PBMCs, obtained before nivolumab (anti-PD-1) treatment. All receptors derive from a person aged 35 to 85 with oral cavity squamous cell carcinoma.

The CDR3 nucleotides read TGTGCCAGCAGCTTGGAGGGGAAGAATGGCTACACCTTC. Its translation is CASSLEGKNGYTF. The rearrangement links TRBV7-9 to TRBJ1-2; D perhaps matches TRBD1 (5 bases). CDR3 size: 13 residues. Germline assignment: CDR1 SEHNR and CDR2 FQNEAQ (reference sequence). V lost 3 bases to trimming and J lost 6 bases, with 11 bases between them.

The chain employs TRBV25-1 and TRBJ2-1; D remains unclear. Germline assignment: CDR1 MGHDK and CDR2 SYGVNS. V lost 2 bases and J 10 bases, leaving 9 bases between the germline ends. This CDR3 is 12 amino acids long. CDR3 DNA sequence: TGTGCCAGCAGTGAACCTCAGGCCGAGCAGTTCTTC. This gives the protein CASSEPQAEQFF.

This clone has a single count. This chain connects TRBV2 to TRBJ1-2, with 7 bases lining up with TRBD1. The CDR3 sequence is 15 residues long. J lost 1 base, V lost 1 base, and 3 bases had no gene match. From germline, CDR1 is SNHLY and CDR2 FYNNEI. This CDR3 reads CASSEGTGNNYGYTF. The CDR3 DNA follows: TGTGCCAGCAGTGAAGGGACAGGAAATAACTATGGCTACACCTTC.

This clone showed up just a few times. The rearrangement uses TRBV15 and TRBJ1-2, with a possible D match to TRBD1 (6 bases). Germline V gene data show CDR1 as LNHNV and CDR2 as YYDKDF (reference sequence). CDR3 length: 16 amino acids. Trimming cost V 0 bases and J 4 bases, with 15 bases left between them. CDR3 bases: TGTGCCACCAGCAGAGATATGGGGGCCTCTCCCTATGGCTACACCTTC. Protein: CATSRDMGASPYGYTF. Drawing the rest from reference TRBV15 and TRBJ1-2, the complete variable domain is DAMVIQNPRYQVTQFGKPVTLSCSQTLNHNVMYWYQQKSSQAPKLLFHYYDKDFNNEADTPDNFQSRRPNTSFCFLDIRSPGLGDTAMYLCATSRDMGASPYGYTFGSGTRLTVV.

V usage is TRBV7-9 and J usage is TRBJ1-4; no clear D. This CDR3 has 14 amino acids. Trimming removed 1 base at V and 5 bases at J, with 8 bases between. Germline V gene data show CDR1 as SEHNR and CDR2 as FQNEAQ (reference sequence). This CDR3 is CASSLVGSNEKLFF. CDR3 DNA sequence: TGTGCCAGCAGCTTAGTCGGCAGCAATGAAAAACTGTTTTTT.

The CDR3 region is CASSLAGTSGAETQYF. In DNA form, the CDR3 reads TGCGCCAGCAGCTTGGCCGGGACTAGCGGGGCCGAGACCCAGTACTTC. This chain joins TRBV5-1 and TRBJ2-5; 13 bases match TRBD2. This CDR3 has 16 amino acids. The V and J ends lost 0 bases and 5 bases, in that order; junction bases with no gene match: 4. Germline V gene data show CDR1 as SGHRS and CDR2 as YFSETQ.

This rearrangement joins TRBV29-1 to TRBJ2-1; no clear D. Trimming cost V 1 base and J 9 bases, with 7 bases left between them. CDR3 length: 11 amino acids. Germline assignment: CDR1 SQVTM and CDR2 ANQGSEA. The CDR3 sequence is CSVEVLGEQFF. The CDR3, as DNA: TGCAGCGTTGAAGTCTTAGGTGAGCAGTTCTTC.

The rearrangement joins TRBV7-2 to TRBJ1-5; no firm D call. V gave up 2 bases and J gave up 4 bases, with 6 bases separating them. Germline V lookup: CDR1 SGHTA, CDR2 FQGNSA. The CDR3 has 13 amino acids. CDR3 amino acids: CASSLSRNQPQHF. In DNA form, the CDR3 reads TGTGCCAGCAGCTTATCTAGGAATCAGCCCCAGCATTTT.

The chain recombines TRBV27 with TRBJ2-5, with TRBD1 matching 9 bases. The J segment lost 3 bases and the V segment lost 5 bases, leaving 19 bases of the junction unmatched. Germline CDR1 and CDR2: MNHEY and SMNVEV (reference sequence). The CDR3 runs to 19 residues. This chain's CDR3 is CASSPRVTGGRLREETQYF. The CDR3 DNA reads TGTGCCAGCAGTCCACGGGTGACAGGGGGACGTCTGAGAGAAGAGACCCAGTACTTC.

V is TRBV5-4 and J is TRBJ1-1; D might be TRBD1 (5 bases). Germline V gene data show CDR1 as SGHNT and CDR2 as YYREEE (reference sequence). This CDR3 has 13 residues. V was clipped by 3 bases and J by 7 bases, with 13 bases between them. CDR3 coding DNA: TGTGCCAGCAGCTGGGGACGGGAAGTTGAAGCTTTCTTT. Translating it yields CASSWGREVEAFF.

The CDR3 loop reads CASSLSLDSGLTF. CDR3 sequence (DNA): TGCGCCAGCAGCTTGAGCTTGGACAGCGGACTGACTTTC. V gene TRBV5-1 combines with J gene TRBJ2-6, with D perhaps matching TRBD1 (6 bases). From germline, CDR1 is SGHRS and CDR2 YFSETQ. V was clipped by 1 base and J by 16 bases, with 15 bases between them. This CDR3 is built from 13 residues.

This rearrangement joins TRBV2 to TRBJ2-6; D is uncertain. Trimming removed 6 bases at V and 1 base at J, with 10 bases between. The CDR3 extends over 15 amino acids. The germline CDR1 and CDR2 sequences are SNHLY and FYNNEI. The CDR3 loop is CASRRTVSGANVLTF. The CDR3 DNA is TGTGCCAGCAGGAGGACCGTTTCTGGGGCCAACGTCCTGACTTTC.

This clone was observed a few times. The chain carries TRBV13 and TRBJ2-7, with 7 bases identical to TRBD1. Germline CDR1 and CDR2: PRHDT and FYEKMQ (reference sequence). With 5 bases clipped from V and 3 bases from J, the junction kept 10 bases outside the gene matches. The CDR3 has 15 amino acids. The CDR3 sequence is CASSRPTGLGYEQYF. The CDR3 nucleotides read TGTGCCAGCAGCCGTCCGACAGGGCTCGGCTACGAGCAGTACTTC.

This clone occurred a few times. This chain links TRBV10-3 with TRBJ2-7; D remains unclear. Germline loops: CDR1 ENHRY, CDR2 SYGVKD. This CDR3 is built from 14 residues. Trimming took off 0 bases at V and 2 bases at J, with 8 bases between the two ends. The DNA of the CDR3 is TGTGCCATCAGTGAGTCTAACCCGACCTACGAGCAGTACTTC. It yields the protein CAISESNPTYEQYF.

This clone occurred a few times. The CDR3 nucleotides are TGTGCCAGCAGCTTAGTCGGGACAGGGTCCTACTATGGCTACACCTTC. Its translation is CASSLVGTGSYYGYTF. This chain connects TRBV7-2 to TRBJ1-2, with TRBD1 matching over 9 bases. Per the germline V gene, CDR1 is SGHTA and CDR2 is FQGNSA. The CDR3 runs to 16 residues. The ends lost 1 base at V and 3 bases at J; junction bases unmatched: 6.

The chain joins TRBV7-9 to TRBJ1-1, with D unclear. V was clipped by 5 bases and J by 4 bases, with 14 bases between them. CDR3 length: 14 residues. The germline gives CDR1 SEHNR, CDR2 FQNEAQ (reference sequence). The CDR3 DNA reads TGTGCCAGCAGCCTCTCTTTGGGGAGCACTGAAGCTTTCTTT. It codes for CASSLSLGSTEAFF.

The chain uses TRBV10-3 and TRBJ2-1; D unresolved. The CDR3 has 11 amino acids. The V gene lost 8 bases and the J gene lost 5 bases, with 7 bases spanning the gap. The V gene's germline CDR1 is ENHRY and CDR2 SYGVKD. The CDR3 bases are TGTGCCATCGGGCTCCACAATGAGCAGTTCTTC. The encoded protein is CAIGLHNEQFF.

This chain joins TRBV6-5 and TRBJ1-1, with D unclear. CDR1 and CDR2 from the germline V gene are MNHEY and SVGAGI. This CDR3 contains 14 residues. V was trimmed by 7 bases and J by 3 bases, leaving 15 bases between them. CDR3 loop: CASMSWQQHTEAFF. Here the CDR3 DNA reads TGTGCCAGCATGAGTTGGCAGCAGCACACTGAAGCTTTCTTT.

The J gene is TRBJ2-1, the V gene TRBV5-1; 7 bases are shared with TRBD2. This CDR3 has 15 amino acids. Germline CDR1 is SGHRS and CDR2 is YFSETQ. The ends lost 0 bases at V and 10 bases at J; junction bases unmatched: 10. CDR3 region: CASSLASGLQREQFF. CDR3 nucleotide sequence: TGCGCCAGCAGCTTGGCTAGCGGACTACAAAGGGAGCAGTTCTTC.

CDR3 protein: CASSSRLVSYNEQFF. Here the CDR3 DNA reads TGTGCCAGCAGTTCCAGACTAGTCTCCTACAATGAGCAGTTCTTC. This chain joins TRBV27 and TRBJ2-1, with D possibly matching TRBD2 (6 bases). Between the trimmed V and J ends, which lost 4 bases and 0 bases, there was a span of 10 bases. This CDR3 is built from 15 residues. CDR1 is MNHEY and CDR2 is SMNVEV in the germline V gene (reference sequence).

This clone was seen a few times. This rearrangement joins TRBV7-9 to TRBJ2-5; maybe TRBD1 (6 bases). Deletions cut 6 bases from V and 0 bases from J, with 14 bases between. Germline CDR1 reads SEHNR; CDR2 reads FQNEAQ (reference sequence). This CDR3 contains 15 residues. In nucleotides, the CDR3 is TGTGCCAGCAGGAGTAGGACAGACTACCAAGAGACCCAGTACTTC. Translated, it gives CASRSRTDYQETQYF.

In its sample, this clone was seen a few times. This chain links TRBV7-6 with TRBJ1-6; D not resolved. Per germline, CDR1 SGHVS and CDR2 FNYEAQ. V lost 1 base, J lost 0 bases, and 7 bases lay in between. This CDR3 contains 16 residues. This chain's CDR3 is CASSLEVGSYNSPLHF. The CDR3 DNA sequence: TGTGCCAGCAGCTTAGAGGTCGGCTCCTATAATTCACCCCTCCACTTT.

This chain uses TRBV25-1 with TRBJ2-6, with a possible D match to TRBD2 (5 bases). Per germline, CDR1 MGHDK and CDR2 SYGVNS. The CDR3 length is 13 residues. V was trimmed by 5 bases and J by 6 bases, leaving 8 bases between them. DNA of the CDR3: TGTGCCAGCAGTTCCGGGGTGGCCAACGTCCTGACTTTC. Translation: CASSSGVANVLTF. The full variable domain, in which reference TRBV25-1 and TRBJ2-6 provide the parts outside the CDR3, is EADIYQTPRYLVIGTGKKITLECSQTMGHDKMYWYQQDPGMELHLIHYSYGVNSTEKGDLSSESTVSRIRTEHFPLTLESARPSHTSQYLCASSSGVANVLTFGAGSRLTVL.

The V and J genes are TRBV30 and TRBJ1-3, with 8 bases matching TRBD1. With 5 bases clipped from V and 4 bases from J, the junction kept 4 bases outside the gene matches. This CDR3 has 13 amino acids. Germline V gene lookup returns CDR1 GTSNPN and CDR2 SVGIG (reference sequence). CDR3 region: CAWQGAGGNTIYF. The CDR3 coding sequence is TGTGCCTGGCAGGGGGCGGGAGGAAACACCATATATTTT. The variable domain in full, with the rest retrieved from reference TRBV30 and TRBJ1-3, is SQTIHQWPATLVQPVGSPLSLECTVEGTSNPNLYWYRQAAGRGLQLLFYSVGIGQISSEVPQNLSASRPQDRQFILSSKKLLLSDSGFYLCAWQGAGGNTIYFGEGSWLTVV.

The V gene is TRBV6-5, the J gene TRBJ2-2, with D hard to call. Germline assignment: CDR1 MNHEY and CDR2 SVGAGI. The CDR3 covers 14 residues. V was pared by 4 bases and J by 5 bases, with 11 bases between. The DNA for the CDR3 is TGTGCCAGCAGTTCACGGGTCGAAACCGGGGAGCTGTTTTTT. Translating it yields CASSSRVETGELFF.